Listed below are T cell receptor beta chains from one sample, sequenced in a study of metastatic and nonmetastatic thyroid tumors. TCRdb re-analyzed the PCR reads through MiXCR. The sample has about 60,000 clones; 15% to 20% are singletons. Sequenced input: blood. The receptors originated from a male donor with papillary thyroid cancer or a benign thyroid nodule (not recorded which). Some clones in this sample may be carry-over from other donors' samples. CDR3s include the opening cysteine and the closing phenylalanine or tryptophan. The D gene is left open where the match is weak. Rows give clone size only sometimes, using once, few, many, or a class for an expanded clone.

J gene	V gene	clone size	D gene	CDR3 protein	CDR3 DNA
TRBJ2-7	TRBV6-2/TRBV6-3	few	TRBD1	CASSYRDRGEQYF	TGTGCCAGCAGTTATCGGGACAGGGGCGAGCAGTACTTC
TRBJ2-6	TRBV7-1	many	TRBD1	CASSSSYRDRGLGGANVLTF	TGTGCCAGCAGCTCAAGCTACCGGGACAGGGGTCTGGGAGGGGCCAACGTCCTGACTTTC
TRBJ1-6	TRBV20-1	many	NA	CSAYPGFDNSPLHF	TGCAGTGCTTACCCCGGGTTCGACAATTCACCCCTCCACTTT
TRBJ2-6	TRBV12-3/TRBV12-4	NA	NA	CASSFLDVANVLTF	TGTGCCAGCAGTTTTTTAGATGTGGCCAACGTCCTGACTTTC
TRBJ1-1	TRBV6-4	many	NA	CASSEAGGSTEAFF	TGTGCCAGCAGTGAAGCAGGAGGAAGCACTGAAGCTTTCTTT
TRBJ2-1	TRBV5-4	NA	TRBD2	CASSLVLAVENEQFF	TGTGCCAGCAGCTTGGTTCTAGCGGTAGAGAATGAGCAGTTCTTC
TRBJ2-1	TRBV6-2/TRBV6-3	NA	NA	CASRSTVEGGRVGGNEQFF	TGTGCCAGCAGATCGACCGTGGAGGGCGGTAGGGTCGGGGGCAATGAGCAGTTCTTC
TRBJ1-6	TRBV18	NA	TRBD1	CASSRTGTGYSPLHF	TGTGCCAGCTCACGAACCGGGACAGGGTATTCACCCCTCCACTTT
TRBJ2-2	TRBV27	few	NA	CASSFGGELFF	TGTGCAAGCAGTTTCGGAGGGGAGCTGTTTTTT
TRBJ1-3	TRBV14	NA	NA	CASSPVYRSGNTIYF	TGTGCCAGCAGCCCAGTATACCGCTCTGGAAACACCATATATTTT
TRBJ2-7	TRBV28	many	NA	CASRETGAPYEQYF	TGTGCCAGCAGGGAGACGGGGGCCCCCTACGAGCAGTACTTC
TRBJ1-6	TRBV5-1	many	NA	CASSLLEAGGDSPLHF	TGCGCCAGCAGCCTCCTGGAGGCGGGGGGTGATTCACCCCTCCACTTT
TRBJ1-3	TRBV9	many	NA	CASSPDTGNTIYF	TGTGCCAGCAGCCCCGATACCGGAAACACCATATATTTT
TRBJ1-2	TRBV27	many	NA	CASSYTGSVYGYTF	TGTGCCAGCAGCTACACAGGGAGCGTCTATGGCTACACCTTC
TRBJ2-2	TRBV6-1	few	TRBD1	CVSSRRITGVPGELFF	TGTGTCAGCAGCCGCCGAATAACAGGGGTCCCCGGGGAGCTGTTTTTT
TRBJ2-2	TRBV30	many	TRBD1	CAWSVDRAGGELFF	TGTGCCTGGAGTGTAGACAGGGCGGGCGGGGAGCTGTTTTTT
TRBJ2-3	TRBV2	many	TRBD2	CASSDPLAGGTDTQYF	TGTGCCAGCAGTGACCCCTTAGCGGGGGGCACAGATACGCAGTATTTT
TRBJ2-2	TRBV15	NA	TRBD2	CATSREGLDTVELVF	TGTGCCACCAGCAGAGAGGGACTAGACACCGTGGAGCTGGTTTTT
TRBJ2-7	TRBV5-6	many	NA	CASSFTVISYEQYF	TGTGCCAGCAGCTTTACCGTGATCTCCTACGAGCAGTACTTC
TRBJ2-5	TRBV6-1	many	NA	CASSPLGRETQYF	TGTGCCAGCAGTCCCCTAGGTCGGGAGACCCAGTACTTC
TRBJ1-5	TRBV19	many	NA	CASSIKTIISNQPQHF	TGTGCCAGTAGTATCAAAACAATTATTAGCAATCAGCCCCAGCATTTT
TRBJ1-2	TRBV9	many	NA	CASSREGGRSNYGYTF	TGTGCCAGCAGCCGGGAGGGGGGCCGGTCTAACTATGGCTACACCTTC
TRBJ2-5	TRBV9	many	NA	CASSVGGRVIETQYF	TGTGCCAGCAGCGTAGGGGGCAGGGTAATAGAGACCCAGTACTTC
TRBJ2-1	TRBV7-7	NA	NA	CASSPGVGGHVDEQFF	TGTGCTAGCAGCCCCGGAGTTGGGGGGCACGTGGATGAGCAGTTCTTC
TRBJ1-2	TRBV5-6	many	NA	CASSLPGRVYGYTF	TGTGCCAGCAGCTTGCCCGGCAGGGTTTATGGCTACACCTTC
TRBJ1-1	TRBV28	few	TRBD1	CASIPATGWISDTEAFF	TGTGCCAGCATCCCCGCGACAGGGTGGATAAGCGACACTGAAGCTTTCTTT
TRBJ1-2	TRBV30	many	NA	CAWTPGGYGYTF	TGTGCCTGGACCCCAGGAGGCTATGGCTACACCTTC
TRBJ2-1	TRBV10-3	many	TRBD2	CAIRSGVDYNEQFF	TGTGCCATCAGGAGCGGGGTGGACTACAATGAGCAGTTCTTC
TRBJ2-5	TRBV7-8	medium-sized	NA	CASSLALGETQYF	TGTGCCAGCAGCTTAGCCCTGGGAGAGACCCAGTACTTC
TRBJ2-5	TRBV7-2	many	TRBD2	CASSSGLAGAWETQYF	TGTGCCAGCAGCTCAGGACTAGCGGGAGCTTGGGAGACCCAGTACTTC
TRBJ1-1	TRBV6-1	once	NA	CASSPPSGGNTEAFF	TGTGCCAGCAGTCCCCCGTCGGGAGGGAACACTGAAGCTTTCTTT
TRBJ1-2	TRBV9	many	NA	CASSVGSDYGYTF	TGTGCCAGCAGCGTAGGGTCCGACTATGGCTACACCTTC
TRBJ1-5	TRBV6-1	few	NA	CDSGTLEGTQPQHF	TGTGACAGCGGGACTTTGGAGGGGACACAGCCCCAGCATTTT
TRBJ2-5	TRBV3-1	few	TRBD2	CASSLRLAGALETQYF	TGTGCCAGCAGCCTCCGACTAGCGGGGGCCCTAGAGACCCAGTACTTC
TRBJ2-1	TRBV3-1	many	TRBD2	CASSQDRLAGYNEQFF	TGTGCCAGCAGCCAAGACCGGCTAGCGGGGTACAATGAGCAGTTCTTC
TRBJ2-2	TRBV30	many	NA	CAWSVGSGFTGELFF	TGTGCCTGGAGTGTAGGGTCAGGGTTTACCGGGGAGCTGTTTTTT
TRBJ1-4	TRBV7-9	many	NA	CASSPPGATNEKLFF	TGTGCCAGCAGCCCCCCAGGGGCAACTAATGAAAAACTGTTTTTT
TRBJ1-5	TRBV2	many	TRBD1	CASSGSGGNQPQHF	TGTGCCAGCAGTGGCTCAGGGGGAAATCAGCCCCAGCATTTT
TRBJ2-7	TRBV10-3	many	TRBD1	CAISEAGGAATGPTYEQYF	TGTGCCATCAGTGAGGCAGGGGGAGCAGCCACGGGCCCTACCTACGAGCAGTACTTC
TRBJ1-5	TRBV18	many	TRBD1	CASSPAGTGGNQPQHF	TGTGCCAGCTCACCAGCCGGGACAGGGGGCAATCAGCCCCAGCATTTT
TRBJ2-5	TRBV7-9	many	NA	CASSPRTDAQTQYF	TGTGCCAGCAGCCCCCGTACGGACGCCCAGACCCAGTACTTC
TRBJ2-2	TRBV29-1	NA	NA	CSATEGVGELFF	TGCAGTGCAACTGAGGGGGTCGGGGAGCTGTTTTTT
TRBJ1-2	TRBV18	many	NA	CASSPGRGRDYGYTF	TGTGCCAGCTCACCAGGCCGGGGACGGGACTATGGCTACACCTTC
TRBJ2-1	TRBV4-2	NA	NA	CASSLSIFSYNEQFF	TGTGCCAGCAGCCTCTCGATCTTCTCCTACAATGAGCAGTTCTTC
TRBJ2-2	TRBV5-1	many	NA	CASSFATDNTGELFF	TGCGCCAGCAGCTTCGCCACAGACAACACCGGGGAGCTGTTTTTT
TRBJ1-2	TRBV4-3	many	TRBD1	CASSHSDRGLAGYTF	TGCGCCAGCAGCCATTCGGACAGGGGGCTGGCGGGCTACACCTTC
TRBJ1-4	TRBV2	many	NA	CASNEQGNEKLFF	TGTGCCAGCAATGAACAGGGTAATGAAAAACTGTTTTTT
TRBJ1-2	TRBV24-1	few	NA	CASKPWGRVNYGYTF	TGTGCCAGTAAGCCGTGGGGAAGGGTGAACTATGGCTACACCTTC
TRBJ2-2	TRBV9	many	NA	CASSVDLAGELFF	TGTGCCAGCAGCGTAGACTTGGCCGGGGAGCTGTTTTTT
TRBJ2-7	TRBV6-5	NA	TRBD1	CASSYPSGTGFWYDQYF	TGTGCCAGCAGTTACCCGAGTGGGACAGGGTTTTGGTACGATCAGTACTTC
TRBJ2-5	TRBV2	many	NA	CASGSRAETQYF	TGTGCCAGCGGGAGTAGAGCGGAGACCCAGTACTTC
TRBJ2-7	TRBV5-1	many	NA	CASSSQGGEQYF	TGCGCCAGCAGCTCTCAGGGTGGCGAGCAGTACTTC
TRBJ2-2	TRBV29-1	few	NA	CIVESPGRTTGELFF	TGCATCGTTGAATCCCCTGGACGGACCACCGGGGAGCTGTTTTTT